This TCR beta chain was identified in a study of T cell responses to AZD1222 COVID-19 vaccine. General study points: Nearly half of the spike-specific TCRs reportedly recognize variant regions that carry no mutations. At baseline, seropositivity was found in only a handful of AZD1222 recipients.

Worth noting for this clone: Its antigen is undetermined.

In germline, CDR1 is LNHDA, CDR2 SQIVND (reference sequence). This CDR3 contains 14 residues. V dropped 4 bases and J dropped 6 bases, with 12 bases sitting between them. TCRdb's copy holds only in-frame clones and misses some; the assay was immunoSEQ multiplex PCR. The sample consists of approximately 110,000 clones, roughly 87% of them appearing once. The TCR comes from an adult who received the AZD1222 COVID-19 vaccine. This specimen was peripheral blood, taken 28 days after the second AZD1222 dose. This chain joins TRBV19 and TRBJ2-2; no clear D gene. DNA of the CDR3: TGTGCCAGTAGTACCGGTAGGGTCGCCGGGGAGCTGTTTTTT. It is translated as CASSTGRVAGELFF.